The 27 T cell receptor beta chains below come from one sample, sequenced in a study of blood T cell repertoires in COVID-19. The protocol was immunoSEQ multiplex PCR, while the TCRdb copy is restricted to in-frame clones and leaves out a portion. The data show some 50,000 clones, with around 87% seen just once and over 7.5% held by the top ten. Sequenced sample: peripheral blood. The receptors come from a man aged 45-65 years with active COVID-19.

This CDR3 reads CASRSLEGRGNDEQYF. In DNA, the CDR3 is TGTGCCAGCAGGAGTCTCGAGGGCAGGGGGAACGACGAGCAGTACTTC. The J gene is TRBJ2-7, the V gene TRBV7-2; TRBD1 matches 7 bases. Per the germline V gene, CDR1 is SGHTA and CDR2 is FQGNSA. V shed 6 bases, J shed 5 bases, and the junction held 16 bases outside the gene matches. The CDR3 has 16 amino acids. The full variable domain, rest sourced from reference TRBV7-2 and TRBJ2-7, is GAGVSQSPSNKVTEKGKDVELRCDPISGHTALYWYRQSLGQGLEFLIYFQGNSAPDKSGLPSDRFSAERTGGSVSTLTIQRTQQEDSAVYLCASRSLEGRGNDEQYFGPGTRLTVT.

The rearrangement joins TRBV9 to TRBJ2-1; perhaps TRBD2 as D (8 bases). The CDR3 runs to 16 residues. Germline V CDR1 and CDR2: SGDLS, YYNGEE. Trimming stripped 1 base from V and 8 bases from J, with 19 bases between. CDR3 amino acids: CASSVRGLGLADEQFF. The CDR3 bases are TGTGCCAGCAGCGTAAGGGGGCTAGGACTAGCAGATGAGCAGTTCTTC.

The chain uses TRBV7-2 and TRBJ1-1, with TRBD1 matching 9 bases. Trimming cost V 6 bases and J 4 bases; bases outside gene matches: 3. CDR3 length equals 13 residues. Germline CDR1 and CDR2: SGHTA and FQGNSA. The CDR3 loop is CASRKTGGTEAFF. The DNA for the CDR3 is TGTGCCAGCAGAAAGACAGGGGGCACTGAAGCTTTCTTT. The variable domain in full, completed from reference TRBV7-2 and TRBJ1-1, reads GAGVSQSPSNKVTEKGKDVELRCDPISGHTALYWYRQSLGQGLEFLIYFQGNSAPDKSGLPSDRFSAERTGGSVSTLTIQRTQQEDSAVYLCASRKTGGTEAFFGQGTRLTVV.

This chain links TRBV7-9 with TRBJ1-1; D call uncertain. The germline CDR1 and CDR2 sequences are SEHNR and FQNEAQ (reference sequence). The CDR3 consists of 13 residues. Between the trimmed V and J ends, which lost 5 bases and 1 base, there was a span of 8 bases. The CDR3 region has the DNA TGTGCCAGCAGCGCCGAGGGGAACACTGAAGCTTTCTTT. Translated: CASSAEGNTEAFF.

V and J are TRBV7-2 and TRBJ2-5; D perhaps matches TRBD2 (5 bases). The CDR3 extends over 15 amino acids. Germline V gives CDR1 SGHTA, CDR2 FQGNSA. V lost 5 bases, J lost 4 bases, and 17 bases lay in between. CDR3 loop: CASSPGLRWGETQYF. The DNA of the CDR3 is TGTGCCAGCAGCCCGGGGTTGCGCTGGGGAGAGACCCAGTACTTC.

The rearrangement uses TRBV21-1 and TRBJ2-5; the table gives TRBD2 as D, unverified against the DNA. TRBV21-1 represents a pseudogene. This CDR3 comprises 16 residues. The CDR3 loop is CASSTRLAGGLKTQYF. The CDR3 nucleotides read TGTGCCAGCAGCACCCGACTAGCGGGGGGGCTAAAGACCCAGTACTTC.

This sequence joins TRBV4-2 and TRBJ2-1; 13 nucleotides agree with TRBD2. Germline V CDR1 and CDR2: LGHNA, YNFKEQ. The CDR3 totals 17 residues. V was pared by 4 bases and J by 5 bases, with 8 bases of the junction left unmatched. The CDR3 sequence: CASSPVGTSGVNNEQFF. In DNA form, the CDR3 reads TGTGCCAGCAGCCCTGTTGGGACTAGCGGGGTTAACAATGAGCAGTTCTTC.

CDR3 bases: TGTGCCAGCAGTGGGGACAGGGGGTTCGAGCAGTACTTC. Its protein product is CASSGDRGFEQYF. The V call is TRBV5-4, the J call TRBJ2-7; 11 bases are a match to TRBD1. The V and J ends lost 5 bases and 6 bases, in that order; junction bases with no gene match: 4. Germline loops: CDR1 SGHNT, CDR2 YYREEE (reference sequence). The CDR3 is 13 amino acids.

The rearrangement joins TRBV19 to TRBJ1-5; 12 bases align to TRBD1. CDR3 length: 17 amino acids. Trimming removed 2 bases from V and 7 bases from J; junction bases left unmatched: 9. Germline V gene data show CDR1 as LNHDA and CDR2 as SQIVND (reference sequence). The chain's CDR3 is CASSISPGQGADQPQHF. The CDR3 DNA sequence: TGTGCCAGTAGTATAAGTCCGGGACAGGGGGCCGACCAGCCCCAGCATTTT.

The chain couples TRBV15 to TRBJ2-7; D is ambiguous. The CDR3 loop spans 14 amino acids. Germline V gives CDR1 LNHNV, CDR2 YYDKDF (reference sequence). The V gene lost 0 bases and the J gene lost 7 bases, with 13 bases spanning the gap. CDR3 sequence: CATSRDRSTREQYF. The CDR3 region has the DNA TGTGCCACCAGCAGAGATCGTTCGACACGAGAGCAGTACTTC.

The V and J genes are TRBV30 and TRBJ2-7; 13 bases match TRBD2. The CDR3 runs 14 residues. Trimming removed 5 bases from V and 12 bases from J; junction bases left unmatched: 13. CDR1 and CDR2 (germline): GTSNPN, SVGIG (reference sequence). The CDR3 region is CAWGRPGTSGILYF. In DNA, the CDR3 is TGTGCCTGGGGTAGACCCGGGACTAGCGGGATTTTGTACTTC.

The chain uses TRBV28 and TRBJ1-2; D ambiguous. Germline values: CDR1 MDHEN, CDR2 SYDVKM. There are 13 residues in the CDR3. Trimming left V 7 bases short and J 1 base short, with 10 bases between. CDR3 sequence reads: CASNHGLNYGYTF. The CDR3 DNA is TGTGCCAGCAACCATGGCCTTAACTATGGCTACACCTTC.

V is TRBV28 and J is TRBJ2-6, with 8 nucleotides matching TRBD1. CDR1 is MDHEN and CDR2 is SYDVKM in the germline V gene. This CDR3 has 16 amino acids. Trimming took 5 bases from V and 4 from J; bases not matched to a gene: 7. Here the CDR3 reads CASSKQGAQGANVLTF. CDR3 DNA: TGTGCCAGCAGTAAGCAGGGGGCGCAAGGGGCCAACGTCCTGACTTTC.

The CDR3: CAWRFRGYEQYF. CDR3 nucleotides: TGTGCCTGGAGGTTCAGGGGCTACGAGCAGTACTTC. The gene calls are TRBV30 and TRBJ2-7; perhaps TRBD1 as D (6 bases). This CDR3 spans 12 amino acids. The V gene lost 3 bases and the J gene lost 3 bases, with 9 bases spanning the gap. The V gene's germline CDR1 is GTSNPN and CDR2 SVGIG (reference sequence).

This chain joins TRBV19 and TRBJ1-5; D is undetermined. Trimming cost V 4 bases and J 6 bases, with 22 bases left between them. The CDR3 sequence is 17 residues long. Germline V gives CDR1 LNHDA, CDR2 SQIVND (reference sequence). For the CDR3, the DNA is TGTGCCAGTAGTAAACCCCTTGCAGGAGGTGTGAGTCAGCCCCAGCATTTT. Protein product: CASSKPLAGGVSQPQHF. The whole variable domain, filled in from reference TRBV19 and TRBJ1-5, reads DGGITQSPKYLFRKEGQNVTLSCEQNLNHDAMYWYRQDPGQGLRLIYYSQIVNDFQKGDIAEGYSVSREKKESFPLTVTSAQKNPTAFYLCASSKPLAGGVSQPQHFGDGTRLSIL.

The chain uses TRBV27 and TRBJ1-5; 7 bases agree with TRBD1. Germline V gene data show CDR1 as MNHEY and CDR2 as SMNVEV (reference sequence). The CDR3 spans 16 residues. V shed 5 bases and J 0 bases; nucleotides not matched to a gene: 7. In DNA form, the CDR3 reads TGTGCCAGCAGTCCTTGGACAGGCAGTAGCAATCAGCCCCAGCATTTT. Encoded protein: CASSPWTGSSNQPQHF.

The genes are TRBV30 and TRBJ1-1; D perhaps matches TRBD1 (6 bases). Germline CDR1 GTSNPN, CDR2 SVGIG (reference sequence). V was clipped by 3 bases and J by 11 bases, with 16 bases between them. The length of the CDR3 is 12 residues. This CDR3 reads CAWSEQGWEAFF. CDR3 DNA sequence: TGTGCCTGGAGCGAACAGGGATGGGAGGCTTTCTTT.

This chain connects TRBV6-6 to TRBJ1-3, with 7 bases aligning to TRBD1. The CDR3 spans 14 residues. With V trimmed by 7 bases and J by 4 bases, 7 bases remained unmatched. CDR1 is MNHNY, CDR2 SVGAGI, per germline (reference sequence). In DNA, the CDR3 is TGTGCCAGCACCACAGGGGCGCAGGGAAACACCATATATTTT. Translating it yields CASTTGAQGNTIYF.

V gene TRBV2 combines with J gene TRBJ2-3, with D perhaps matching TRBD1 (7 bases). V was pared by 8 bases and J by 2 bases, with 14 bases between. The CDR3 sequence is 14 residues long. The germline V gene encodes CDR1 SNHLY and CDR2 FYNNEI. As DNA, the CDR3 is TGTGCCAGCCAAACAGGGGACTTCACAGATACGCAGTATTTT. It yields the protein CASQTGDFTDTQYF.

The V and J genes are TRBV7-2 and TRBJ2-1, with 14 bases aligning to TRBD2. Germline V gene data show CDR1 as SGHTA and CDR2 as FQGNSA. Trimming at V came to 3 bases and at J to 4 bases, leaving 2 bases not matched to a gene. This CDR3 spans 16 amino acids. The CDR3 coding sequence is TGTGCCAGCAGCTTGACTAGCGGGGGGGCGTACAATGAGCAGTTCTTC. Its translation: CASSLTSGGAYNEQFF. The whole variable domain, remainder taken from reference TRBV7-2 and TRBJ2-1, is GAGVSQSPSNKVTEKGKDVELRCDPISGHTALYWYRQSLGQGLEFLIYFQGNSAPDKSGLPSDRFSAERTGGSVSTLTIQRTQQEDSAVYLCASSLTSGGAYNEQFFGPGTRLTVL.

The V and J genes are TRBV19 and TRBJ2-1; D possibly corresponds to TRBD1 (6 bases). V was cut by 0 bases and J by 6 bases, with 12 bases left in between. The germline V gene encodes CDR1 LNHDA and CDR2 SQIVND (reference sequence). The CDR3 spans 15 residues. CDR3 region: CASSIDTGFSNEQFF. The CDR3 DNA reads as TGTGCCAGTAGTATAGACACAGGGTTCTCCAATGAGCAGTTCTTC.

The chain couples TRBV5-1 to TRBJ2-5; weak D call: TRBD1 (6 bases). CDR3 length equals 14 residues. V was shortened by 4 bases and J by 3 bases, with 13 bases between the two germline ends. Germline V gene lookup returns CDR1 SGHRS and CDR2 YFSETQ. In nucleotides, the CDR3 is TGCGCCAGCAGCCGCATGGGGGCGGAAGAGACCCAGTACTTC. Amino acid sequence: CASSRMGAEETQYF.

The J gene is TRBJ2-6, the V gene TRBV19, with TRBD1 matching over 8 bases. Germline values: CDR1 LNHDA, CDR2 SQIVND (reference sequence). The CDR3 spans 17 residues. Trimming at V came to 4 bases and at J to 1 base, leaving 6 bases not matched to a gene. The chain's CDR3 is CASSTGQGPSGANVLTF. The CDR3 DNA follows: TGTGCCAGTAGTACCGGACAGGGCCCATCTGGGGCCAACGTCCTGACTTTC. Full variable domain (remainder filled in from reference TRBV19 and TRBJ2-6): DGGITQSPKYLFRKEGQNVTLSCEQNLNHDAMYWYRQDPGQGLRLIYYSQIVNDFQKGDIAEGYSVSREKKESFPLTVTSAQKNPTAFYLCASSTGQGPSGANVLTFGAGSRLTVL.

This clone showed up just once. The V and J genes are TRBV29-1 and TRBJ2-7, with D maybe TRBD1 (6 bases). V lost 6 bases to trimming and J lost 0 bases, with 12 bases between them. The CDR3 has 13 residues. Germline values: CDR1 SQVTM, CDR2 ANQGSEA. CDR3 loop: CSVRRTASYEQYF. In nucleotides, the CDR3 is TGCAGCGTCAGGCGGACAGCCTCCTACGAGCAGTACTTC.

This clone appeared a single time. For the CDR3, the DNA is TGTGCCAGCTCACCTATCGAAGGAGGGGCGGGAAAACTGTTTTTT. Its protein product is CASSPIEGGAGKLFF. V and J are TRBV18 and TRBJ1-4, with D possibly being TRBD1 (5 bases). The germline V and J ends were trimmed by 3 bases and 10 bases, with 18 bases remaining between them. The germline gives CDR1 KGHSH, CDR2 LQKENI. CDR3 length: 15 residues.

The V call is TRBV7-9, the J call TRBJ2-1; 14 positions match TRBD2. The germline gives CDR1 SEHNR, CDR2 FQNEAQ (reference sequence). With 5 bases clipped from V and 3 bases from J, the junction kept 6 bases outside the gene matches. The CDR3 spans 17 residues. CDR3 coding DNA: TGTGCCAGCAGCGAACGACTAGCGGGAGGGCTCTACAATGAGCAGTTCTTC. It yields the protein CASSERLAGGLYNEQFF.

This clone was detected a few times. This chain joins TRBV7-9 and TRBJ1-6; 8 bases are a match to TRBD1. CDR3 length: 16 residues. Trimming cost V 1 base and J 6 bases; bases outside gene matches: 5. In germline, CDR1 is SEHNR, CDR2 FQNEAQ (reference sequence). CDR3 amino acids: CASSLGQGFSNSPLHF. The CDR3 nucleotides are TGTGCCAGCAGCTTAGGACAGGGGTTCAGTAATTCACCCCTCCACTTT.